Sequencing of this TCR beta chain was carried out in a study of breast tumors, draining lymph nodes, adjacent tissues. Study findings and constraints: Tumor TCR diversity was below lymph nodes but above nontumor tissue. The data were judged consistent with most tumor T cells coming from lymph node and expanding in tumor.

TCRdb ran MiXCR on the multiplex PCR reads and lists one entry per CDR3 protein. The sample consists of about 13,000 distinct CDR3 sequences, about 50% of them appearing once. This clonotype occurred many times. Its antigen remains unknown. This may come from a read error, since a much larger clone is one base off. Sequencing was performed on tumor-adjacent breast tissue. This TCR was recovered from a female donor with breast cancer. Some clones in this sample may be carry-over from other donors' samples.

The CDR3 reads CSANRAGLGSQPQHF. CDR3 nucleotides: TGCAGTGCAAACCGGGCAGGGTTGGGTTCTCAGCCCCAGCATTTT. The rearrangement joins TRBV20-1 to TRBJ1-5, with D possibly matching TRBD1 (5 bases). CDR1 and CDR2 from the germline V gene are DFQATT and SNEGSKA (reference sequence). The CDR3 spans 15 residues. Trimming shortened V by 6 bases and J by 6 bases, and 21 bases separated the two germline ends.